This section outlines one TCR beta chain sequence together with its context. The second PCR ran about 6 to 11 cycles with a sample-barcoded 5' primer and J-beta primers. TCRdb re-analysed the 5' RACE reads in MiXCR, keeping a single row per CDR3 protein. The sample contains roughly 1.5 million distinct CDR3 sequences, under 55% of which appear only once. The data derive from a study of blood T cells in healthy people across ages. There were healthy Caucasian individuals from Russia, aged roughly 6 to 95, serving as donors. This receptor was identified in a woman younger than 30 in good health. The sample taken for sequencing was blood.

DNA of the CDR3: TGTGCCTGGAGTACGGGAAACTCTGGGGCCAACGTCCTGACTTTC. Translation gives CAWSTGNSGANVLTF. The chain couples TRBV30 to TRBJ2-6; possibly TRBD2 for D (5 bases). This CDR3 is built from 15 residues. Germline V lookup: CDR1 GTSNPN, CDR2 SVGIG (reference sequence). V was trimmed by 2 bases and J by 0 bases, leaving 8 bases between them.